These 32 T cell receptor beta chains came from one sample sequenced in a study of T cell repertoires in cytomegalovirus infection. These TCRs' antigens remain unknown. TCRdb reprocessed the reads with MiXCR, giving one entry per CDR3 protein. The data contain 100,000 to 150,000 distinct CDR3 sequences, 30% to 40% of them singletons. The specimen was CD8+ T cells from cultured PBMCs, collected from culture after CMV antigen stimulation. The receptors were gathered from a human donor in good health (CMV status not recorded). Some clones in this sample may be carry-over from other donors' samples.

Note on this clonotype: The junction departs from the called germline gene at one end, perhaps through a read error. J is TRBJ2-5 and V is TRBV11-2; D unclear. CDR3 length equals 13 residues. Germline-derived CDR1 and CDR2 are SGHAT and FQNNGV. The CDR3 coding sequence is TGTGCCAGCAGCTTAGATGTCGGCGGAGCAACGTTCTTC. Its protein is CASSLDVGGATFF.

The table lists this clonotype with a few counts. The chain is built from TRBV6-8 and TRBJ1-1; no reliable D call. Germline V gives CDR1 MNHGY, CDR2 SAAAGT. The V end lost 1 base, the J end lost 4 bases, and 13 bases lay between the germline ends. There are 15 residues in the CDR3. The CDR3 spells CASSYYSTEGTEAFF. DNA of the CDR3: TGTGCCAGCAGTTACTACAGTACCGAAGGCACTGAAGCTTTCTTT.

This chain connects TRBV20-1 to TRBJ1-2, with 8 bases identical to TRBD1. Per the germline V gene, CDR1 is DFQATT and CDR2 is SNEGSKA (reference sequence). V gave up 6 bases and J gave up 0 bases; unmatched junction bases: 9. CDR3 size: 15 residues. CDR3 DNA: TGCAGTGCCCCCTGGACAGGGAACTCTAACTATGGCTACACCTTC. Amino acid sequence: CSAPWTGNSNYGYTF.

The V and J genes are TRBV11-1 and TRBJ2-7; D assignment may be TRBD1 or TRBD2 (6 bases each). CDR1 and CDR2 (germline): SGHAT, FQDESV (reference sequence). This CDR3 comprises 14 residues. Trimming took off 5 bases at V and 5 bases at J, with 16 bases between the two ends. CDR3 sequence (DNA): TGTGCCAGCAGCCTCAGGGGACTCCTCCACGAGCAGTACTTC. Residues: CASSLRGLLHEQYF.

This sequence joins TRBV6-5 and TRBJ2-3; D call uncertain. The CDR3 runs to 13 residues. Germline V gene data show CDR1 as MNHEY and CDR2 as SVGAGI. V lost 5 bases, J lost 2 bases, and 8 bases lay in between. CDR3 nucleotide sequence: TGTGCCAGCAGTGAAGCCCACACAGATACGCAGTATTTT. It specifies CASSEAHTDTQYF.

The CDR3 loop is CASSPGVGLGFTGELFF. CDR3 bases: TGTGCCAGCAGCCCAGGCGTGGGGTTGGGTTTCACCGGGGAGCTGTTTTTT. The chain couples TRBV5-6 to TRBJ2-2; D not certain. The V gene's germline CDR1 is SGHDT and CDR2 YYEEEE. Trimming pared 4 bases from V and 4 bases from J, leaving 20 bases between. The CDR3 contains 17 residues. Based on the CDR3 plus reference TRBV5-6 and TRBJ2-2, the full variable domain is DAGVTQSPTHLIKTRGQQVTLRCSPKSGHDTVSWYQQALGQGPQFIFQYYEEEERQRGNFPDRFSGHQFPNYSSELNVNALLLGDSALYLCASSPGVGLGFTGELFFGEGSRLTVL.

The chain employs TRBV29-1 and TRBJ1-1; D unclear. Trimming took 4 bases from V and 5 from J, leaving 14 bases between them. Germline lookup yields CDR1 SQVTM and CDR2 ANQGSEA. This CDR3 has 13 residues. CDR3 DNA sequence: TGCAGCGTTGTATCCGGGGTCGTGACTGAAGCTTTCTTT. Amino acids: CSVVSGVVTEAFF. Full variable domain (rest looked up from reference TRBV29-1 and TRBJ1-1): SAVISQKPSRDICQRGTSLTIQCQVDSQVTMMFWYRQQPGQSLTLIATANQGSEATYESGFVIDKFPISRPNLTFSTLTVSNMSPEDSSIYLCSVVSGVVTEAFFGQGTRLTVV.

The V call is TRBV6-2 or TRBV6-3, the J call TRBJ2-3; 8 nucleotides match TRBD2. Losses at the gene ends were 0 bases for V and 2 bases for J; bases not matched to a gene: 10. This CDR3 contains 18 residues. Germline loops: CDR1 MNHEY, CDR2 SVGEGT. CDR3 coding DNA: TGTGCCAGCAGTTACTCGATTCACGGGGGGGCCCTCACAGATACGCAGTATTTT. Protein sequence: CASSYSIHGGALTDTQYF.

This clonotype was counted at least ten times. This chain uses TRBV7-2 with TRBJ2-5; D remains unclear. The germline V gene encodes CDR1 SGHTA and CDR2 FQGNSA. The CDR3 extends over 15 amino acids. The V gene lost 0 bases and the J gene lost 3 bases, with 11 bases spanning the gap. CDR3 sequence reads: CASSLAYHPEETQYF. CDR3 DNA sequence: TGTGCCAGCAGCTTAGCTTACCATCCGGAAGAGACCCAGTACTTC.

This clonotype was found a few times. The chain joins TRBV7-9 to TRBJ2-7, with unresolved D. Germline CDR1 SEHNR, CDR2 FQNEAQ (reference sequence). The V gene lost 7 bases and the J gene lost 3 bases, with 13 bases spanning the gap. The CDR3 covers 13 residues. The CDR3 protein is CASTPPGSYEQYF. In DNA, the CDR3 is TGTGCCAGCACCCCCCCTGGCAGCTACGAGCAGTACTTC.

The chain employs TRBV11-2 and TRBJ1-1; D ambiguous. The germline V and J ends were trimmed by 5 bases and 7 bases, with 20 bases remaining between them. This CDR3 is built from 15 residues. Per germline, CDR1 SGHAT and CDR2 FQNNGV. CDR3 region: CASSPSRANLLEAFF. The CDR3 DNA reads TGTGCCAGCAGCCCCAGCCGGGCCAACCTTCTTGAAGCTTTCTTT.

This rearrangement joins TRBV20-1 to TRBJ2-3, with 7 bases aligning to TRBD2. Germline V gives CDR1 DFQATT, CDR2 SNEGSKA (reference sequence). The CDR3 has 14 residues. With 6 bases clipped from V and 2 bases from J, the junction kept 8 bases outside the gene matches. Here the CDR3 reads CSADGGYDTDTQYF. The CDR3 DNA follows: TGCAGTGCAGACGGGGGGTATGACACAGATACGCAGTATTTT.

This clonotype was counted between two and nine times. This chain joins TRBV14 and TRBJ1-1; D is ambiguous. V shed 6 bases and J shed 0 bases, with 8 bases lying between them. The CDR3 has 13 residues. The germline V gene encodes CDR1 SGHDN and CDR2 FVKESK. The CDR3 loop is CASSLVLNTEAFF. For the CDR3, the DNA is TGTGCCAGCAGTCTTGTGCTGAACACTGAAGCTTTCTTT.

The V call is TRBV12-3 or TRBV12-4, the J call TRBJ2-7; 8 positions match TRBD2. CDR3 size: 16 residues. With 5 bases clipped from V and 0 bases from J, the junction kept 9 bases outside the gene matches. CDR3 sequence reads: CASSPSGGLSSYEQYF. As DNA, the CDR3 is TGTGCCAGCAGTCCGAGCGGGGGCCTAAGCTCCTACGAGCAGTACTTC.

The chain couples TRBV18 to TRBJ1-2; 7 bases align to TRBD1. Germline loops: CDR1 KGHSH, CDR2 LQKENI. This CDR3 region has 13 residues. The ends lost 5 bases at V and 4 bases at J; junction bases unmatched: 4. CDR3 nucleotides: TGTGCCAGCTCATCAGGGGGGAGCTATGGCTACACCTTC. Residues: CASSSGGSYGYTF.

V is TRBV11-2 and J is TRBJ2-7; a weak D match, TRBD1 (6 bases). Germline assignment: CDR1 SGHAT and CDR2 FQNNGV. V lost 2 bases and J lost 7, with 9 bases in between. The CDR3 extends over 12 amino acids. For the CDR3, the DNA is TGTGCCAGCAGCTTACCAGGGGTTGAGCAGTACTTC. Encoded protein: CASSLPGVEQYF.

V is TRBV5-1 and J is TRBJ1-1; D perhaps matches TRBD1 (6 bases). Germline V gene lookup returns CDR1 SGHRS and CDR2 YFSETQ. This CDR3 is 15 amino acids long. The ends were cut back, 4 bases at V and 1 base at J, with 14 bases in the middle. This CDR3 is CASSGGWGQNTEAFF. In DNA form, the CDR3 reads TGCGCCAGCAGCGGGGGCTGGGGACAGAACACTGAAGCTTTCTTT.

Ten or more counts support this clonotype. The V call is TRBV7-2, the J call TRBJ2-3; either TRBD1 or TRBD2 may fit D (5 bases each). This CDR3 comprises 18 residues. The germline V gene encodes CDR1 SGHTA and CDR2 FQGNSA. V was shortened by 0 bases and J by 3 bases, with 19 bases between the two germline ends. This CDR3 reads CASSLAGPAGGVTDTQYF. The CDR3, as DNA: TGTGCCAGCAGCTTAGCGGGACCGGCAGGCGGAGTGACAGATACGCAGTATTTT.

This clonotype was seen more than once but under ten times. CDR3 in amino acids: CASSLVGGGSRIYNEQFF. The CDR3 nucleotides read TGTGCCAGCAGCTTAGTGGGTGGGGGTTCGAGGATCTACAATGAGCAGTTCTTC. This sequence joins TRBV11-2 and TRBJ2-1, with D perhaps assigned TRBD1 or TRBD2 (5 bases each). Per the germline V gene, CDR1 is SGHAT and CDR2 is FQNNGV. Trimming took off 1 base at V and 3 bases at J, with 19 bases between the two ends. This CDR3 is 18 amino acids long.

This clonotype occurred a few times. The rearrangement links TRBV27 to TRBJ2-1; D perhaps matches TRBD2 (6 bases). CDR3 size: 16 residues. CDR1 is MNHEY and CDR2 is SMNVEV in the germline V gene (reference sequence). Trimming pared 1 base from V and 0 bases from J, leaving 10 bases between. CDR3 region: CASSLYGGNSYNEQFF. The DNA for the CDR3 is TGTGCCAGCAGTTTATACGGCGGGAACTCCTACAATGAGCAGTTCTTC.

This clonotype turned up a few times. This chain links TRBV5-6 with TRBJ2-7, with D unresolved. The CDR3 has 14 amino acids. Germline-derived CDR1 and CDR2 are SGHDT and YYEEEE. Trimming cost V 4 bases and J 2 bases, with 13 bases left between them. CDR3 DNA sequence: TGTGCCAGCAGCGGCCCATCATCCCCCTACGAGCAGTACTTC. This encodes CASSGPSSPYEQYF.

The chain recombines TRBV12-3 or TRBV12-4 with TRBJ2-7; D remains ambiguous. The CDR3 covers 13 residues. Trimming left V 3 bases short and J 0 bases short, with 6 bases between. The CDR3, as DNA: TGTGCCAGCAGTTTGTCCGTCTCCTACGAGCAGTACTTC. Amino acids: CASSLSVSYEQYF.

This clonotype was recorded a few times. V usage is TRBV12-3 or TRBV12-4 and J usage is TRBJ2-7, with D possibly being TRBD2 (5 bases). The CDR3 has 15 residues. V lost 4 bases to trimming and J lost 0 bases, with 13 bases between them. The CDR3 nucleotides are TGTGCCAGCAGTTATGGACTCTCTAGCTCCTACGAGCAGTACTTC. Translating it yields CASSYGLSSSYEQYF.

This clonotype was observed many times. The chain carries TRBV4-1 and TRBJ1-5; D not resolved. Per germline, CDR1 MGHRA and CDR2 YSYEKL. With 3 bases removed from V and 0 bases from J, the gap between germline ends came to 15 bases. This CDR3 is built from 17 residues. The CDR3 spells CASSHFLGRTSNQPQHF. In DNA, the CDR3 is TGCGCCAGCAGCCATTTCCTCGGCAGGACTAGCAATCAGCCCCAGCATTTT.

The rearrangement uses TRBV25-1 and TRBJ1-4; D is possibly TRBD1 (5 bases). The CDR3 has 11 amino acids. V was trimmed by 5 bases and J by 10 bases, leaving 8 bases between them. Looked up from germline, CDR1 is MGHDK and CDR2 is SYGVNS. DNA of the CDR3: TGTGCCAGCAGTTTCCAGGGAAAACTGTTTTTT. It encodes CASSFQGKLFF.

This chain uses TRBV7-9 with TRBJ1-1; D unclear. V lost 1 base to trimming and J lost 10 bases, with 7 bases between them. The germline V gene has CDR1 SEHNR and CDR2 FQNEAQ (reference sequence). There are 11 residues in the CDR3. The CDR3 DNA sequence: TGTGCCAGCAGCTTAGAAGGGCGAGCTTTCTTT. It yields the protein CASSLEGRAFF.

Points on this clonotype: A read error may produce the germline difference seen at one junction end. The chain uses TRBV27 and TRBJ2-1; D gene uncertain. The V gene's germline CDR1 is MNHEY and CDR2 SMNVEV (reference sequence). CDR3 length: 11 amino acids. Here the CDR3 DNA reads TGTGCCAGCAGTGCAGCTGGGAAGGTCGAATTC. As protein: CASSAAGKVEF.

The chain couples TRBV7-8 to TRBJ2-4; TRBD1 aligns across 9 bases. The CDR3 has 17 residues. J was trimmed by 0 bases and V by 1 base; bases with no gene match: 4. Germline V gene lookup returns CDR1 SGHVS and CDR2 FQNEAQ. Written as DNA, the CDR3 is TGTGCCAGCAGCTTAGTGGGACAGGGTGTAGCCAAAAACATTCAGTACTTC. Translation gives CASSLVGQGVAKNIQYF.

This clonotype showed up just once. This chain joins TRBV6-5 and TRBJ1-2; unclear D gene. CDR1 is MNHEY, CDR2 SVGAGI, per germline. V was pared by 10 bases and J by 3 bases, with 15 bases between. This CDR3 is built from 13 residues. CDR3 loop: CATAGSADYGYTF. In nucleotides, the CDR3 is TGTGCCACAGCCGGGAGCGCCGACTATGGCTACACCTTC.

The CDR3 DNA reads as TGCGCCAGCAGCCAAGATTCAAGGGGGGTGGGTTTCTACGAGCAGTACTTC. Protein: CASSQDSRGVGFYEQYF. The chain recombines TRBV4-1 with TRBJ2-7, with D perhaps matching TRBD1 or TRBD2 (6 bases each). The CDR3 length is 17 residues. Per germline, CDR1 MGHRA and CDR2 YSYEKL. The V gene lost 0 bases and the J gene lost 3 bases, with 18 bases spanning the gap.

This clonotype has a count of ten or more. The V and J genes are TRBV7-2 and TRBJ2-3; 13 bases map to TRBD2. V trimming: 4 bases; J trimming: 5 bases; junction bases outside the gene matches: 3. Germline V gives CDR1 SGHTA, CDR2 FQGNSA. The CDR3 loop spans 15 amino acids. CDR3 protein: CASSWTSGGKDTQYF. The CDR3 DNA sequence: TGTGCCAGCAGCTGGACTAGCGGGGGAAAAGATACGCAGTATTTT.

The rearrangement links TRBV12-3 or TRBV12-4 to TRBJ2-3, with TRBD2 matching 11 bases. The junction had 7 bases not matched to a gene; V was cut back by 8 bases and J by 6 bases. The CDR3 extends over 14 amino acids. CDR3 sequence (DNA): TGTGCCAGCGGCGTACTAGCGGGGGCGGATACGCAGTATTTT. It is translated as CASGVLAGADTQYF.